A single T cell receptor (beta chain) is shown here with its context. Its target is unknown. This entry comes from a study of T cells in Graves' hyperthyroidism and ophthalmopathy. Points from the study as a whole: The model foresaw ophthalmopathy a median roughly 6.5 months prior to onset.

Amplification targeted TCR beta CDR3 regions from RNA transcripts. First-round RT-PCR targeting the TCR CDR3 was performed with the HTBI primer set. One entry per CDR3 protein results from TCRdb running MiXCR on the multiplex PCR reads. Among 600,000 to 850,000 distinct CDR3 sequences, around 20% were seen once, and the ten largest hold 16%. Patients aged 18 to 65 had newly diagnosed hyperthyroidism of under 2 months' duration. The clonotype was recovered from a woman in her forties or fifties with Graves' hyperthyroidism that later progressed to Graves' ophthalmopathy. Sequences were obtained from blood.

In DNA form, the CDR3 reads TGTGCCAGCAGCCGGACTTTGTCGAGCGGGAGCACAGATACGCAGTATTTT. Translated, it gives CASSRTLSSGSTDTQYF. This sequence joins TRBV7-9 and TRBJ2-3; possible D gene TRBD2, 6 bases. The CDR3 covers 17 residues. CDR1 and CDR2 (germline): SEHNR, FQNEAQ (reference sequence). V lost 5 bases and J lost 0, with 18 bases in between.